A single sample is the source of the 6 T cell receptor beta chains below, sequenced in a study of radiation and T cells in renal cell carcinoma. The repertoire was sequenced with immunoSEQ multiplex PCR; TCRdb's copy has only in-frame clones and lacks some. The sample lists 130,000 or so clones, less than 85% occurring once. Specified time point: baseline pretreatment blood. The treatment here: 15 Gy SBRT to primary tumor, nephrectomy 4 weeks later. Source: blood, taken from a patient whose treatment included radiotherapy and nephrectomy. The origin of the receptors is a woman aged 50 to 60 with renal cell carcinoma.

The chain uses TRBV30 and TRBJ2-5; tentatively, D is TRBD1 (5 bases). Germline-derived CDR1 and CDR2 are GTSNPN and SVGIG (reference sequence). V gave up 8 bases and J gave up 7 bases, with 29 bases separating them. The CDR3 runs to 16 residues. CDR3 sequence reads: CAGLHRTESPEVTQYF. In DNA, the CDR3 is TGTGCCGGGCTGCACAGGACGGAGAGCCCCGAAGTGACCCAGTACTTC.

The rearrangement uses TRBV5-1 and TRBJ2-1; D is perhaps TRBD1 or TRBD2 (5 bases each). V lost 0 bases, J lost 9 bases, and 13 bases lay in between. The CDR3 runs 14 residues. The germline V gene has CDR1 SGHRS and CDR2 YFSETQ. In nucleotides, the CDR3 is TGCGCCAGCAGCTTGGAGGGACGAGGTCTTGAGCAGTTCTTC. This translates into CASSLEGRGLEQFF.

The chain couples TRBV7-8 to TRBJ1-1; TRBD1 agrees at 8 bases. Germline CDR1 SGHVS, CDR2 FQNEAQ. The CDR3 covers 14 residues. The ends lost 3 bases at V and 6 bases at J; junction bases unmatched: 6. CDR3 region: CASSFGQGAAEAFF. The CDR3 nucleotides are TGTGCCAGCAGCTTCGGACAGGGAGCTGCTGAAGCTTTCTTT.

CDR3 in DNA: TGTGCCAGCAGACCCCGATGGAATTCTAACTATGGCTACACCTTC. Encoded protein: CASRPRWNSNYGYTF. The chain links TRBV6-4 to TRBJ1-2; D is ambiguous. CDR3 length: 15 amino acids. Trimming pared 6 bases from V and 0 bases from J, leaving 14 bases between. Germline values: CDR1 MRHNA, CDR2 SNTAGT.

J is TRBJ2-2 and V is TRBV7-3; no definite D call. Germline values: CDR1 SGHTA, CDR2 FQGTGA. CDR3 size: 14 residues. With 5 bases removed from V and 3 bases from J, the gap between germline ends came to 10 bases. CDR3 in DNA: TGTGCCAGCAGCCAAAATAGGGACACCGGGGAGCTGTTTTTT. Amino acids: CASSQNRDTGELFF.

This chain links TRBV2 with TRBJ1-2; D is uncertain. CDR1 SNHLY and CDR2 FYNNEI come from the germline V gene. The CDR3 spans 10 residues. V was clipped by 11 bases and J by 14 bases, with 18 bases between them. Written as DNA, the CDR3 is TGTGCCTCCATCCTGTTCATCCCTACCTTC. Residues: CASILFIPTF.